A single sample is the source of the 8 T cell receptor beta chains below, sequenced in a study of cytomegalovirus exposure and HLA in healthy donors. The PCR employed 60 Vbeta primers together with 13 Jbeta primers. Some clones are missing from TCRdb's copy, which holds only in-frame ones; the method was immunoSEQ multiplex PCR. The sample has 45,000 to 55,000 clones; roughly three fifths are singletons. The sequenced material came from PBMCs. The receptors shown here come from a human donor in good health.

This chain links TRBV5-4 with TRBJ1-6; 11 positions match TRBD1. The CDR3 has 16 amino acids. Trimming took 4 bases from V and 9 from J; bases not matched to a gene: 9. Per the germline V gene, CDR1 is SGHNT and CDR2 is YYREEE (reference sequence). CDR3 sequence (DNA): TGTGCCAGCAGCGACGGACAGGGGGCTTACACTTCACCCCTCCACTTT. Translation: CASSDGQGAYTSPLHF. The full variable domain, completed using reference TRBV5-4 and TRBJ1-6, is ETGVTQSPTHLIKTRGQQVTLRCSSQSGHNTVSWYQQALGQGPQFIFQYYREEENGRGNFPPRFSGLQFPNYSSELNVNALELDDSALYLCASSDGQGAYTSPLHFGNGTRLTVT.

The V call is TRBV5-1, the J call TRBJ2-5; D perhaps matches TRBD1 (5 bases). The CDR3 covers 13 residues. V was pared by 1 base and J by 3 bases, with 7 bases between. CDR1 SGHRS and CDR2 YFSETQ come from the germline V gene. CDR3 DNA sequence: TGCGCCAGCAGCTTGTTAGGGGAAGAGACCCAGTACTTC. Residues: CASSLLGEETQYF.

As DNA, the CDR3 is TGCGCCAGCAGCTCCGGACTAGCGGGGGCCCTTTCCTACAATGAGCAGTTCTTC. It yields the protein CASSSGLAGALSYNEQFF. J is TRBJ2-1 and V is TRBV5-1; 13 bases match TRBD2. After removal of 3 bases from V and 1 base from J, the junction contained 7 bases not matched to a gene. Looked up from germline, CDR1 is SGHRS and CDR2 is YFSETQ. This CDR3 has 18 residues.

CDR3 loop: CASSLPTGQGNEKLFF. In nucleotides, the CDR3 is TGCGCCAGCAGCTTGCCGACAGGCCAGGGGAATGAAAAACTGTTTTTT. The chain employs TRBV5-1 and TRBJ1-4; D is perhaps TRBD1 (6 bases). This CDR3 comprises 16 residues. V was trimmed by 1 base and J by 5 bases, leaving 15 bases between them. Germline-derived CDR1 and CDR2 are SGHRS and YFSETQ.

V and J are TRBV5-4 and TRBJ2-2, with 10 bases lining up with TRBD2. This CDR3 spans 15 amino acids. The J segment lost 5 bases and the V segment lost 2 bases, leaving 3 bases of the junction unmatched. CDR1 and CDR2 (germline): SGHNT, YYREEE (reference sequence). The CDR3 region is CASSFGLAETGELFF. DNA of the CDR3: TGTGCCAGCAGCTTTGGACTAGCGGAGACCGGGGAGCTGTTTTTT.

This clone was recorded once. The V and J genes are TRBV6-6 and TRBJ2-6, with D unclear. The V and J ends lost 6 bases and 0 bases respectively, with 9 bases between them. From germline, CDR1 is MNHNY and CDR2 SVGAGI (reference sequence). The CDR3 contains 15 residues. The CDR3 spells CASSPVRSGANVLTF. The DNA of the CDR3 is TGTGCCAGCAGCCCGGTTCGCTCTGGGGCCAACGTCCTGACTTTC.

This clone is a singleton in its sample. This chain uses TRBV15 with TRBJ1-4; 8 positions match TRBD1. The CDR3 sequence is 16 residues long. Trimming removed 2 bases from V and 7 bases from J; junction bases left unmatched: 9. CDR1 is LNHNV, CDR2 YYDKDF, per germline (reference sequence). The CDR3 spells CATSRRIGQGGEKLFF. The CDR3 DNA follows: TGTGCCACCAGCAGACGAATTGGACAGGGCGGTGAAAAACTGTTTTTT.

The CDR3 DNA reads as TGTGCCAGCAGCTTGGCTTTAATGAATGAGCAGTTCTTC. This gives the protein CASSLALMNEQFF. The chain uses TRBV5-6 and TRBJ2-1, with unresolved D. Germline V gene data show CDR1 as SGHDT and CDR2 as YYEEEE. CDR3 length: 13 residues. Trimming stripped 0 bases from V and 7 bases from J, with 8 bases between.